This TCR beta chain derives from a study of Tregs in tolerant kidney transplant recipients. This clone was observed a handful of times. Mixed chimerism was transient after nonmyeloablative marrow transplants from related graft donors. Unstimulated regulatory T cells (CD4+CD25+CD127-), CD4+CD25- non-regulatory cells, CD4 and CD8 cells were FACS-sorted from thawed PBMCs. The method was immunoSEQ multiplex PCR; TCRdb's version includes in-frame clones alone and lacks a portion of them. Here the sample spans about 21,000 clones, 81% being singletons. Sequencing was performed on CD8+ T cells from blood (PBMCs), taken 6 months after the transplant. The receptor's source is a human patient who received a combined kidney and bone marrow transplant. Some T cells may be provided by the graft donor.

DNA for the CDR3: TGTGCCGTCGGGACAGGCTACGAGCAGTACTTC. It codes for CAVGTGYEQYF. V usage is TRBV4-2 and J usage is TRBJ2-7; 8 bases map to TRBD1. CDR3 length equals 11 residues. V lost 11 bases, J lost 3 bases, and 3 bases stayed unmatched. From germline, CDR1 is LGHNA and CDR2 YNFKEQ.